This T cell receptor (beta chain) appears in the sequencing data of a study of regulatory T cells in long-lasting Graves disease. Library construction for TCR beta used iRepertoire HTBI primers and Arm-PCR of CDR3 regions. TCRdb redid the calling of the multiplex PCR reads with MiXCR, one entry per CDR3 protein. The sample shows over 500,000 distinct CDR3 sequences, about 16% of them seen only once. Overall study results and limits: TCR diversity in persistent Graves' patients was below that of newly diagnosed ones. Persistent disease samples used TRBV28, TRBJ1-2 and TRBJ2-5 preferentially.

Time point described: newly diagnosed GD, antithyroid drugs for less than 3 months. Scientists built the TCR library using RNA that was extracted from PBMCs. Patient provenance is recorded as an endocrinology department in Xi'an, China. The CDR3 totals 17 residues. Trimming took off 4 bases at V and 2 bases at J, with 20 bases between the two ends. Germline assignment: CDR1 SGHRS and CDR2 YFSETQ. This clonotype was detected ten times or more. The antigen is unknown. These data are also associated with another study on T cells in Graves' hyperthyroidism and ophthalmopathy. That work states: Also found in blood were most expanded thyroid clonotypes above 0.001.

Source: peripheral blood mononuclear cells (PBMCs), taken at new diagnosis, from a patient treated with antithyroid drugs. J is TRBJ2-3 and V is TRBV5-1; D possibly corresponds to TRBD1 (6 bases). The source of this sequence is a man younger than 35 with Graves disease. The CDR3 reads CASSLGLTGRVTDTQYF. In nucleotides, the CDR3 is TGCGCCAGCAGCCTGGGCCTGACAGGCAGAGTCACAGATACGCAGTATTTT.